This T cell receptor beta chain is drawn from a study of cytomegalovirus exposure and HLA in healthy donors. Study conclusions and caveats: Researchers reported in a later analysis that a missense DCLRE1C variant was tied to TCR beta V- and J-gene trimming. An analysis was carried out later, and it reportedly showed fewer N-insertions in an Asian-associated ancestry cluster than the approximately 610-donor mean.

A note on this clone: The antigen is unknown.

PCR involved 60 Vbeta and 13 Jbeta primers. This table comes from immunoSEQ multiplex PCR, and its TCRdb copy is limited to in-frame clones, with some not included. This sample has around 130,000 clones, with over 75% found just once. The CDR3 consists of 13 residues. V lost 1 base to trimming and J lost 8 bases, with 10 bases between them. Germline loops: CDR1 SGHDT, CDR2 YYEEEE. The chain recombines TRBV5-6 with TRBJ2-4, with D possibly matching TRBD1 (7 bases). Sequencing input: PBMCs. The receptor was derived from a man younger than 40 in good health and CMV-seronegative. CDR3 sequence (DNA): TGTGCCAGCAGCTTGACAGGGGAGGACATTCAGTACTTC. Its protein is CASSLTGEDIQYF.